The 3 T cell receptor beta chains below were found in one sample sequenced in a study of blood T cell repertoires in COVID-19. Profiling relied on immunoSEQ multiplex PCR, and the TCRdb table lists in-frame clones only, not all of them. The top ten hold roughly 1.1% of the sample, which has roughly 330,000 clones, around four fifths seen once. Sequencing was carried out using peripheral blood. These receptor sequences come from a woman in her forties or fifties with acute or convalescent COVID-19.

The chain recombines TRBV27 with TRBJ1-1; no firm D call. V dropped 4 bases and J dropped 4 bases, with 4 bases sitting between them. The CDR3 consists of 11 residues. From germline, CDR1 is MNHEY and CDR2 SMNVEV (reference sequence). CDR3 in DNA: TGTGCCAGCAGTTCCGGCACTGAAGCTTTCTTT. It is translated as CASSSGTEAFF.

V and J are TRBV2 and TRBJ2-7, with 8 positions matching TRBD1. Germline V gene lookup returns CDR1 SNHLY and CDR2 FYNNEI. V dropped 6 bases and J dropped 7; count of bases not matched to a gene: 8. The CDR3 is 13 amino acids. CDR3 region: CASRSGQGWEQYV. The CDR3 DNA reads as TGTGCCAGCAGGTCAGGACAGGGTTGGGAGCAGTACGTC.

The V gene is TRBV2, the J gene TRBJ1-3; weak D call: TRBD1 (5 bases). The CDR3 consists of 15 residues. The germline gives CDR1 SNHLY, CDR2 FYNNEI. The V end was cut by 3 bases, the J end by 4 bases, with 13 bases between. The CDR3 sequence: CASSDRVSAGNTIYF. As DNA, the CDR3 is TGTGCCAGCAGTGACAGGGTATCGGCGGGAAACACCATATATTTT.